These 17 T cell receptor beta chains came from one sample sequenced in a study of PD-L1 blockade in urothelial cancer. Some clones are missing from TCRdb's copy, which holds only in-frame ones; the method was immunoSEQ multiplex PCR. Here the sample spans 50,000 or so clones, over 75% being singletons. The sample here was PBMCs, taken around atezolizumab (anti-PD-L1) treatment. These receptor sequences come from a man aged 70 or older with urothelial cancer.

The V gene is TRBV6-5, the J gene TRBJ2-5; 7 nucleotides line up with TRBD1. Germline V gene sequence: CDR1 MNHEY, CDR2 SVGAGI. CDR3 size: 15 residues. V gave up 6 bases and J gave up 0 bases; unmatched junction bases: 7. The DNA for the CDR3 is TGTGCCAGCAGACCGGGACAGTGGGACCAAGAGACCCAGTACTTC. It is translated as CASRPGQWDQETQYF.

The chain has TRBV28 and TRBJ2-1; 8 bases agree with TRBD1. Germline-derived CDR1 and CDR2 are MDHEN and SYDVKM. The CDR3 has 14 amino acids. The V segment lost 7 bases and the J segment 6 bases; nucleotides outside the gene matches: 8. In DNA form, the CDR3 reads TGTGCCAGCACCAACCCTCAGGGGGCCAATGAGCAGTTCTTC. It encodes CASTNPQGANEQFF. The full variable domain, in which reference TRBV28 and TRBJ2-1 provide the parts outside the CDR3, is DVKVTQSSRYLVKRTGEKVFLECVQDMDHENMFWYRQDPGLGLRLIYFSYDVKMKEKGDIPEGYSVSREKKERFSLILESASTNQTSMYLCASTNPQGANEQFFGPGTRLTVL.

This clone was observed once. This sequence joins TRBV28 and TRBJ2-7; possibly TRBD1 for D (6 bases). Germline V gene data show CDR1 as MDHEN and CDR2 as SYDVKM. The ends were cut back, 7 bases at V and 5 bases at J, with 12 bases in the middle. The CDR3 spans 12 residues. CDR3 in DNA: TGTGCCAGCACCACGGACAGCCACGAGCAGTACTTC. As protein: CASTTDSHEQYF.

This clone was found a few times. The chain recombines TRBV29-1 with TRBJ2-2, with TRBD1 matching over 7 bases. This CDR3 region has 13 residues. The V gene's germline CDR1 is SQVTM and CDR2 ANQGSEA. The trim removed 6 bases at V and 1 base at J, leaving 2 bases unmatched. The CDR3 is CSVGTENTGELFF. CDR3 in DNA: TGCAGCGTGGGGACAGAGAACACCGGGGAGCTGTTTTTT.

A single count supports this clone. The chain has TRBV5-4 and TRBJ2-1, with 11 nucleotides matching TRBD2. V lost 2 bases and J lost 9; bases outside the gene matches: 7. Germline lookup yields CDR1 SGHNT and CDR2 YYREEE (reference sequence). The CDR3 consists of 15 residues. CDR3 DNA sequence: TGTGCCAGCAGCTTATCAGGACTAGCGGGCACTGAGCAGTTCTTC. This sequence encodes CASSLSGLAGTEQFF.

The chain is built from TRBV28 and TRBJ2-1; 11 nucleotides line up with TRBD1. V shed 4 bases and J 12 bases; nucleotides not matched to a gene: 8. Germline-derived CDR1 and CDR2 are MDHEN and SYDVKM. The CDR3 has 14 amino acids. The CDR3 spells CASSSGTGGIVQFF. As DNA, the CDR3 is TGTGCCAGCAGTTCCGGGACAGGGGGTATCGTGCAGTTCTTC.

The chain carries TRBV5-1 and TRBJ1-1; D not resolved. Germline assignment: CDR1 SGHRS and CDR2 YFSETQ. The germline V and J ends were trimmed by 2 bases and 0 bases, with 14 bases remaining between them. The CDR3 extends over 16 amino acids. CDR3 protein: CASSLPDGLMNTEAFF. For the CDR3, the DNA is TGCGCCAGCAGCTTACCGGACGGACTCATGAACACTGAAGCTTTCTTT.

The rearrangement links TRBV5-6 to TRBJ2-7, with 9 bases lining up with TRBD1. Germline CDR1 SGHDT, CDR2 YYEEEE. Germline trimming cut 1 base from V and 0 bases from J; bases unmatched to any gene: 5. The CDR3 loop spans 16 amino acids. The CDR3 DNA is TGTGCCAGCAGCTTGAGCGGGACAGGGCTCTCCTACGAGCAGTACTTC. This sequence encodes CASSLSGTGLSYEQYF.

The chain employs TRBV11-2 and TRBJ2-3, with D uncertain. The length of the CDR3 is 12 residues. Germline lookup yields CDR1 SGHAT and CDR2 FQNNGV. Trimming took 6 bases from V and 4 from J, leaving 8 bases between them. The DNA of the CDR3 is TGTGCCAGCAGTGTCCTAGCAGATACGCAGTATTTT. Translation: CASSVLADTQYF. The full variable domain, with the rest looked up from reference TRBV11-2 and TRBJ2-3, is EAGVAQSPRYKIIEKRQSVAFWCNPISGHATLYWYQQILGQGPKLLIQFQNNGVVDDSQLPKDRFSAERLKGVDSTLKIQPAKLEDSAVYLCASSVLADTQYFGPGTRLTVL.

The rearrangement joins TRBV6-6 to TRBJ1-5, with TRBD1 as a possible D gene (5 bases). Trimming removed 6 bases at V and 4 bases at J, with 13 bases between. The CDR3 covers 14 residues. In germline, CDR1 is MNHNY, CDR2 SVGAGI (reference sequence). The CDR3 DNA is TGTGCCAGCAGCCCGTCGGGGGGGAATCAGCCCCAGCATTTT. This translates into CASSPSGGNQPQHF.

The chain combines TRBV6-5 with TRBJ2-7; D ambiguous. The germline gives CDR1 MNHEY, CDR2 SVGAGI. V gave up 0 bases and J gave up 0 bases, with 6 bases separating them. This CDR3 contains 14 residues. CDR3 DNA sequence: TGTGCCAGCAGTTACTCGAGTCCCTCCTACGAGCAGTACTTC. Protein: CASSYSSPSYEQYF.

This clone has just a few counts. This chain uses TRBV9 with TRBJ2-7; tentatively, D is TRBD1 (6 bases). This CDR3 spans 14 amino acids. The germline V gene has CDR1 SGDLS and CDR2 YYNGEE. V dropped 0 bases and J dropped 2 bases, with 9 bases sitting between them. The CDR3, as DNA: TGTGCCAGCAGCGTAGAGACAGGAACCTACGAGCAGTACTTC. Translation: CASSVETGTYEQYF.

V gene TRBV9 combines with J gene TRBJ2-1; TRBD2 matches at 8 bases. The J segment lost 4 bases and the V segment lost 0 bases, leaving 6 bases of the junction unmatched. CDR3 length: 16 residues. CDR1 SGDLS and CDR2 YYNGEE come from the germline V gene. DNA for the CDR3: TGTGCCAGCAGCGTAGCTGCGGCTAGCGGGTACAATGAGCAGTTCTTC. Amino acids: CASSVAAASGYNEQFF.

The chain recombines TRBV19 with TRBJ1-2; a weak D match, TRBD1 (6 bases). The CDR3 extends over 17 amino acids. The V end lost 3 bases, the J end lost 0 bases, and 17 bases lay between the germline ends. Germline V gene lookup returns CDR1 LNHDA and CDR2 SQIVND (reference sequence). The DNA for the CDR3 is TGTGCCAGTAGTATTTCGGACAGCTTATTCGCTAACTATGGCTACACCTTC. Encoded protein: CASSISDSLFANYGYTF. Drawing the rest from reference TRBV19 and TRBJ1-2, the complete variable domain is DGGITQSPKYLFRKEGQNVTLSCEQNLNHDAMYWYRQDPGQGLRLIYYSQIVNDFQKGDIAEGYSVSREKKESFPLTVTSAQKNPTAFYLCASSISDSLFANYGYTFGSGTRLTVV.

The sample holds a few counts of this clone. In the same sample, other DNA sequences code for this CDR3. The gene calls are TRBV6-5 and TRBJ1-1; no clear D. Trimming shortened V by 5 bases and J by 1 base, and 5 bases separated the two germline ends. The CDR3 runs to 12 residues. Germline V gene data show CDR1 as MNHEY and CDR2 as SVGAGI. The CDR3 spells CASSRANTEAFF. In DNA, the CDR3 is TGTGCCAGCAGTCGCGCGAACACTGAAGCTTTCTTT.

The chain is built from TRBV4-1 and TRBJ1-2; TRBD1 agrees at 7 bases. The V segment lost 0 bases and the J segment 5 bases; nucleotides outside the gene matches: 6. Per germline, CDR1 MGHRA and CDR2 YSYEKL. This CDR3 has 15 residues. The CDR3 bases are TGCGCCAGCAGCCAAGAGACAGGGTATTCGTATGGCTACACCTTC. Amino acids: CASSQETGYSYGYTF.

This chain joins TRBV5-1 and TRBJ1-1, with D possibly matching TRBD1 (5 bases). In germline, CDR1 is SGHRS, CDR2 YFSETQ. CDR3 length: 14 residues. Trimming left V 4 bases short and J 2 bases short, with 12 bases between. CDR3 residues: CASSPRQGNTEAFF. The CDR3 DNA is TGCGCCAGCAGCCCGCGGCAGGGTAACACTGAAGCTTTCTTT.